The 21 T cell receptor beta chains presented below share a single source sample, sequenced in a study of blood T cell repertoires in COVID-19. This table comes from immunoSEQ multiplex PCR, and its TCRdb copy is limited to in-frame clones, with some not included. The table has 200,000 to 250,000 clones, about 90% seen once. The sequenced sample was PBMCs or T cells enriched from blood (not recorded which). These receptors were collected from a woman in her 50s in a cohort exposed to, infected with or recovered from COVID-19 (not recorded which).

The chain joins TRBV4-3 to TRBJ2-7; D gene ambiguous. Deletions cut 0 bases from V and 3 bases from J, with 6 bases between. CDR1 and CDR2 (germline): LGHNA, YSLEER. This CDR3 spans 13 amino acids. CDR3 loop: CASSQDYGYEQYF. The CDR3 DNA reads TGCGCCAGCAGCCAAGATTACGGCTACGAGCAGTACTTC.

This clone was detected once. The chain is built from TRBV2 and TRBJ1-2; 8 bases align to TRBD1. Germline CDR1 and CDR2: SNHLY and FYNNEI. The length of the CDR3 is 14 residues. J lost 5 bases, V lost 6 bases, and 8 bases had no gene match. DNA of the CDR3: TGTGCCAGCAGAGGAGAGGGACAGGCTTATGGCTACACCTTC. Its protein is CASRGEGQAYGYTF. The complete variable domain, with remaining parts taken from reference TRBV2 and TRBJ1-2, reads EPEVTQTPSHQVTQMGQEVILRCVPISNHLYFYWYRQILGQKVEFLVSFYNNEISEKSEIFDDQFSVERPDGSNFTLKIRSTKLEDSAMYFCASRGEGQAYGYTFGSGTRLTVV.

CDR3 nucleotide sequence: TGTGCCAGCAGCCTTTTTAGTTCCGGGGTGGACGGGGAGCTGTTTTTT. Its protein is CASSLFSSGVDGELFF. The chain has TRBV4-2 and TRBJ2-2, with D possibly being TRBD2 (5 bases). Trimming took 4 bases from V and 7 from J, leaving 19 bases between them. The CDR3 is 16 amino acids. CDR1 is LGHNA and CDR2 is YNFKEQ in the germline V gene.

This clone was seen only once. J is TRBJ2-1 and V is TRBV11-3, with D possibly being TRBD1 (6 bases). The CDR3 is 18 residues long. Trimming took 9 bases from V and 5 from J, leaving 29 bases between them. CDR1 is SGHNT and CDR2 is YENEEA in the germline V gene. The CDR3 sequence: CARGFRDKPLFPHNEQFF. CDR3 sequence (DNA): TGTGCCAGGGGCTTCCGGGACAAACCCCTTTTTCCCCACAATGAGCAGTTCTTC.

The genes are TRBV7-3 and TRBJ1-6; tentative D call: TRBD1 (6 bases). Germline V gene lookup returns CDR1 SGHTA and CDR2 FQGTGA. Trimming shortened V by 2 bases and J by 6 bases, and 11 bases separated the two germline ends. The CDR3 covers 15 residues. The CDR3 DNA reads TGTGCCAGCAGCTTACAACAGGGTGGTAATTCACCCCTCCACTTT. Residues: CASSLQQGGNSPLHF.

V gene TRBV5-6 combines with J gene TRBJ1-2, with 7 nucleotides matching TRBD1. Germline V gene data show CDR1 as SGHDT and CDR2 as YYEEEE. Trimming at V came to 0 bases and at J to 8 bases, leaving 7 bases not matched to a gene. This CDR3 region has 14 residues. CDR3 nucleotides: TGTGCCAGCAGCTTGGGAGGGGGCGAAGGAGGCTACACCTTC. Translated: CASSLGGGEGGYTF.

V and J are TRBV5-1 and TRBJ2-5, with 7 nucleotides matching TRBD2. Per germline, CDR1 SGHRS and CDR2 YFSETQ. CDR3 length: 16 residues. With V trimmed by 3 bases and J by 2 bases, 10 bases remained unmatched. The CDR3 is CASSYGERGEQETQYF. DNA of the CDR3: TGCGCCAGCAGCTACGGGGAGCGGGGAGAACAAGAGACCCAGTACTTC.

This sequence joins TRBV12-3 or TRBV12-4 and TRBJ1-2, with D unclear. The CDR3 is 13 residues long. V was trimmed by 5 bases and J by 4 bases, leaving 11 bases between them. The CDR3 sequence is CASSRNSAYGYTF. The CDR3 nucleotides read TGTGCCAGCAGTCGCAACAGTGCCTATGGCTACACCTTC.

The chain carries TRBV3-1 (or the pseudogene TRBV3-2) and TRBJ1-6; TRBD1 agrees at 9 bases. The junction had 4 bases not matched to a gene; V was cut back by 3 bases and J by 7 bases. Germline V gene data show CDR1 as LGHDT and CDR2 as YNNKEL (reference sequence). The CDR3 sequence is 15 residues long. The CDR3 nucleotides read TGTGCCAGCAGCCAGACAGGGGGACCAAATTCACCCCTCCACTTT. It yields the protein CASSQTGGPNSPLHF.

The V and J genes are TRBV19 and TRBJ1-2, with a weak D call TRBD1 (6 bases). The CDR3 totals 14 residues. Trimming cost V 5 bases and J 5 bases, with 15 bases left between them. Looked up from germline, CDR1 is LNHDA and CDR2 is SQIVND (reference sequence). The CDR3 bases are TGTGCCAGTAGTGCCACGGGACAAACTTATGGCTACACCTTC. Translation gives CASSATGQTYGYTF.

The chain has TRBV7-3 and TRBJ1-5, with no clear D. Trimming stripped 3 bases from V and 12 bases from J, with 15 bases between. CDR1 is SGHTA, CDR2 FQGTGA, per germline. The CDR3 consists of 13 residues. CDR3 in amino acids: CASSLENGSRQHF. The CDR3 region has the DNA TGTGCCAGCAGCTTGGAGAACGGGTCGCGCCAGCATTTT.

The V and J genes are TRBV25-1 and TRBJ1-2; 8 nucleotides line up with TRBD1. CDR1 and CDR2 from the germline V gene are MGHDK and SYGVNS. Germline trimming cut 3 bases from V and 2 bases from J; bases unmatched to any gene: 5. The CDR3 is made up of 15 amino acids. The CDR3 nucleotides read TGTGCCAGCAGTGATCGGCACAGGGGGAACTATGGCTACACCTTC. This codes for CASSDRHRGNYGYTF.

The chain is built from TRBV28 and TRBJ2-3; TRBD2 matches at 10 bases. The junction had 4 bases not matched to a gene; V was cut back by 5 bases and J by 2 bases. Germline CDR1 reads MDHEN; CDR2 reads SYDVKM. CDR3 length: 15 residues. The CDR3 is CASSAGTSVTDTQYF. The CDR3 bases are TGTGCCAGCAGTGCCGGGACTAGCGTCACAGATACGCAGTATTTT.

This clone was counted between two and nine times. A junction boundary mismatches the germline segment, possibly from a read error. This chain connects TRBV7-7 to TRBJ2-1; D call uncertain. The CDR3 is 15 amino acids. Germline values: CDR1 SSHAT, CDR2 FNYEAQ (reference sequence). The CDR3 DNA is TGTGCTAGCAGCGTAGACTGGAGCTCCTACAATGAGCAGTTCTTC. This translates into CASSVDWSSYNEQFF. Full variable domain (remainder filled in from reference TRBV7-7 and TRBJ2-1): GAGVSQSPRYKVTKRGQDVTLRCDPISSHATLYWYQQALGQGPEFLTYFNYEAQPDKSGLPSDRFSAERPEGSISTLTIQRTEQRDSAMYRCASSVDWSSYNEQFFGPGTRLTVL.

The chain uses TRBV27 and TRBJ1-4; possibly TRBD1 for D (6 bases). Germline lookup yields CDR1 MNHEY and CDR2 SMNVEV (reference sequence). This CDR3 region has 17 residues. V dropped 7 bases and J dropped 5 bases, with 23 bases sitting between them. CDR3 sequence (DNA): TGTGCCAGCAAGGCCAGGGGATGGTCGCTCGAGAATGAAAAACTGTTTTTT. Translated, it gives CASKARGWSLENEKLFF.

The V and J genes are TRBV6-5 and TRBJ1-2; 8 bases are a match to TRBD1. CDR1 MNHEY and CDR2 SVGAGI come from the germline V gene. V was clipped by 6 bases and J by 8 bases; unmatched bases: 5. This CDR3 contains 12 residues. Written as DNA, the CDR3 is TGTGCCAGCAGCCGGACAGGGAGAGGCTACACCTTC. Translation: CASSRTGRGYTF.

The chain carries TRBV6-5 and TRBJ1-6; D is unclear. Deletions cut 7 bases from V and 6 bases from J, with 10 bases between. The CDR3 length is 13 residues. CDR1 is MNHEY and CDR2 is SVGAGI in the germline V gene. The CDR3 sequence: CASTSAGNSPLHF. The CDR3 region has the DNA TGTGCCAGCACCTCTGCCGGTAATTCACCCCTCCACTTT.

The V and J genes are TRBV30 and TRBJ2-5, with D maybe TRBD2 (6 bases). Trimming cost V 2 bases and J 3 bases, with 10 bases left between them. Germline V gene data show CDR1 as GTSNPN and CDR2 as SVGIG (reference sequence). This CDR3 is 13 amino acids long. The CDR3 here is CAWSIGLKETQYF. CDR3 DNA sequence: TGTGCCTGGAGTATTGGACTAAAAGAGACCCAGTACTTC. Combining the CDR3 with reference TRBV30 and TRBJ2-5 gives the whole variable domain SQTIHQWPATLVQPVGSPLSLECTVEGTSNPNLYWYRQAAGRGLQLLFYSVGIGQISSEVPQNLSASRPQDRQFILSSKKLLLSDSGFYLCAWSIGLKETQYFGPGTRLLVL.

The chain employs TRBV12-3 or TRBV12-4 and TRBJ1-2; D gene ambiguous. The CDR3 is 11 residues long. Between the trimmed V and J ends, which lost 6 bases and 4 bases, there was a span of 6 bases. Written as DNA, the CDR3 is TGTGCCAGCAGCTCGGGCTATGGCTACACCTTC. It encodes CASSSGYGYTF.

This chain joins TRBV30 and TRBJ1-1; D uncertain. Trimming took off 3 bases at V and 4 bases at J, with 12 bases between the two ends. Germline V gene data show CDR1 as GTSNPN and CDR2 as SVGIG (reference sequence). The CDR3 is 13 amino acids. In nucleotides, the CDR3 is TGTGCCTGGAGGGCCGGGTATCGCACTGAAGCTTTCTTT. Its translation: CAWRAGYRTEAFF.

The J gene is TRBJ1-1, the V gene TRBV7-3, with 8 positions matching TRBD1. Germline V gene lookup returns CDR1 SGHTA and CDR2 FQGTGA. The length of the CDR3 is 13 residues. Unmatched junction bases numbered 6, after V lost 4 bases and J lost 8 bases. CDR3 in amino acids: CASSSLWTGEAFF. The CDR3 DNA is TGTGCCAGCAGCTCCCTCTGGACAGGGGAAGCTTTCTTT. Looking up the rest from reference TRBV7-3 and TRBJ1-1 gives the full variable domain: GAGVSQTPSNKVTEKGKYVELRCDPISGHTALYWYRQSLGQGPEFLIYFQGTGAADDSGLPNDRFFAVRPEGSVSTLKIQRTERGDSAVYLCASSSLWTGEAFFGQGTRLTVV.